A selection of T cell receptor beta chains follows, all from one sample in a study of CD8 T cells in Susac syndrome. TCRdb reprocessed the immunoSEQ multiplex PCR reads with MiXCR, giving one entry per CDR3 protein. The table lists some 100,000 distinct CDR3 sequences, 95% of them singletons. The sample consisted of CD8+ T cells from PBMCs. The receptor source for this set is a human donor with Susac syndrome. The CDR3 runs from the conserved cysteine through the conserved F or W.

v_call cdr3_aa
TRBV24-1 CATSDPTGLTF
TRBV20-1 CSAEGRGDEQFF
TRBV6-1 CASIGLAGTYEQYF
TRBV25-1 CASSESDLDYGYTF
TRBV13 CASSLTWGGNTEAFF
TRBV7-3 CASTPDRKNTEAFF
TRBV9 CASSVASSDGGVYQETQYF
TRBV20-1 CSAKQGPGNTEAFF
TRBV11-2 CASSKQRAQETQYF
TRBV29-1 CSVDSTGGPYEQYF
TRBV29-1 CSVAQGRYTF
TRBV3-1 CASTPSGPNGEQYF
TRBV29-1 CSVERRNYGYTF
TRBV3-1 CASSQVPRLARGTGELFF
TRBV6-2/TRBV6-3 CASSSLWGESYEQYF
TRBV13 CASSNRLAADTQYF
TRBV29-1 CSVVGQRGPTDTQYF
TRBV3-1 CASKEGTGNTEAFF
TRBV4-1 CASSQEGRGTGGANVLTF
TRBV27 CASTPGQANQPQHF
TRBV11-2 CASSFGEQFF
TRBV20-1 CSARDSSGGTDTQYF
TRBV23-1 CASSQSRDRGYSSPLHF
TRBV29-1 CSVARDIAQETQYF
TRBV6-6 CASRDPQETQYF
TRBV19 CASTYSRYNEQFF